Presented here are 17 T cell receptor beta chains from one specimen sequenced in a study of cytotoxic CD8 clonotypes in ibrutinib-treated CLL. The table came from immunoSEQ multiplex PCR; TCRdb's copy has only in-frame clones and leaves some out. The sample records more than 200,000 clones, 70% being singletons. Specimen: PBMCs, collected after 24 months of ibrutinib treatment. All receptors come from a human donor with chronic lymphocytic leukemia.

The V call is TRBV27, the J call TRBJ2-7, with 8 positions matching TRBD2. The CDR3 spans 14 residues. Per the germline V gene, CDR1 is MNHEY and CDR2 is SMNVEV (reference sequence). The V gene end was trimmed by 5 bases and the J gene end by 6 bases; junction bases not matched to a gene: 9. The DNA for the CDR3 is TGTGCCAGCAGTGCGGGAGGCCCCCAGGTCGAGCAGTACTTC. It encodes CASSAGGPQVEQYF.

The CDR3 bases are TGTGCCAGCAGCGTAGATGAGGGGAGCTATGGCTACACCTTC. Its protein product is CASSVDEGSYGYTF. The rearrangement links TRBV9 to TRBJ1-2; weak D call: TRBD1 (5 bases). Germline V CDR1 and CDR2: SGDLS, YYNGEE. The CDR3 totals 14 residues. V gave up 0 bases and J gave up 4 bases, with 10 bases separating them.

The V and J genes are TRBV29-1 and TRBJ2-2; 9 bases are shared with TRBD1. CDR1 SQVTM and CDR2 ANQGSEA come from the germline V gene. The J segment lost 2 bases and the V segment lost 2 bases, leaving 6 bases of the junction unmatched. The CDR3 is 16 amino acids. CDR3 coding DNA: TGCAGCGTTGAACCATGGACAGGGGACAACACCGGGGAGCTGTTTTTT. Its protein is CSVEPWTGDNTGELFF.

The chain carries TRBV9 and TRBJ2-7, with TRBD2 matching over 8 bases. Germline CDR1 SGDLS, CDR2 YYNGEE. V gave up 0 bases and J gave up 6 bases; unmatched junction bases: 5. This CDR3 has 14 amino acids. CDR3 protein: CASSVEGTSGEQYF. The CDR3 DNA sequence: TGTGCCAGCAGCGTAGAGGGGACTAGTGGCGAGCAGTACTTC.

This clone occurred a few times. This chain connects TRBV7-8 to TRBJ2-7; D not certain. Germline loops: CDR1 SGHVS, CDR2 FQNEAQ. CDR3 length: 11 residues. The germline V and J ends were trimmed by 6 bases and 4 bases, with 7 bases remaining between them. The CDR3 region has the DNA TGTGCCAGCAGACTACAGTACGAGCAGTACTTC. This codes for CASRLQYEQYF.

This clone was picked up one time. J is TRBJ1-1 and V is TRBV25-1, with TRBD1 identical over 7 bases. The trim removed 6 bases at V and 4 bases at J, leaving 2 bases unmatched. The length of the CDR3 is 12 residues. Germline lookup yields CDR1 MGHDK and CDR2 SYGVNS. The CDR3 DNA reads TGTGCCAGCAGGGACAGGATCACTGAAGCTTTCTTT. It is translated as CASRDRITEAFF.

The chain has TRBV28 and TRBJ2-1; the match to TRBD1 covers 8 bases. J gave up 7 bases and V 3 bases, and 2 bases lay outside the gene matches. The CDR3 is 13 residues long. Germline V gene lookup returns CDR1 MDHEN and CDR2 SYDVKM. The CDR3 protein is CASSLQGANEQFF. The CDR3 region has the DNA TGTGCCAGCAGTTTGCAGGGGGCGAATGAGCAGTTCTTC.

J is TRBJ2-3 and V is TRBV11-1; no firm D call. The CDR3 extends over 14 amino acids. V lost 5 bases and J lost 5, with 14 bases in between. In germline, CDR1 is SGHAT, CDR2 FQDESV (reference sequence). CDR3 protein: CASSHLEFIDTQYF. The CDR3 DNA reads TGTGCCAGCAGCCACCTAGAGTTCATAGATACGCAGTATTTT.

The J gene is TRBJ2-5, the V gene TRBV19; D not resolved. V lost 3 bases and J 5 bases, leaving 16 bases between the germline ends. The CDR3 consists of 15 residues. Germline V gene sequence: CDR1 LNHDA, CDR2 SQIVND (reference sequence). This chain's CDR3 is CASSMTTAPVETQYF. The CDR3 DNA reads as TGTGCCAGTAGTATGACCACAGCCCCGGTGGAGACCCAGTACTTC. Looking up the rest from reference TRBV19 and TRBJ2-5 gives the full variable domain: DGGITQSPKYLFRKEGQNVTLSCEQNLNHDAMYWYRQDPGQGLRLIYYSQIVNDFQKGDIAEGYSVSREKKESFPLTVTSAQKNPTAFYLCASSMTTAPVETQYFGPGTRLLVL.

This chain uses TRBV9 with TRBJ1-1, with 8 bases fitting TRBD1. The CDR3 totals 13 residues. CDR1 SGDLS and CDR2 YYNGEE come from the germline V gene. V shed 4 bases, J shed 5 bases, and the junction held 4 bases outside the gene matches. DNA for the CDR3: TGTGCCAGCAGCACAACAGGGGGGACTGAAGCTTTCTTT. It is translated as CASSTTGGTEAFF.

The rearrangement links TRBV7-9 to TRBJ1-2; maybe TRBD1 (6 bases). The V gene's germline CDR1 is SEHNR and CDR2 FQNEAQ (reference sequence). The CDR3 is made up of 16 amino acids. The V and J ends lost 7 bases and 7 bases respectively, with 25 bases between them. CDR3 sequence: CASTPSWQGFLFGYTF. The DNA for the CDR3 is TGTGCCAGCACCCCCAGCTGGCAGGGGTTCTTGTTTGGCTACACCTTC.

This clone showed up just once. CDR3 loop: CASQKTSHEQFF. Written as DNA, the CDR3 is TGCGCCAGTCAAAAAACTAGCCATGAGCAGTTCTTC. This chain links TRBV5-1 with TRBJ2-1; maybe TRBD2 (6 bases). The CDR3 has 12 residues. V was pared by 8 bases and J by 8 bases, with 14 bases between. Germline V CDR1 and CDR2: SGHRS, YFSETQ.

This clone turned up a few times. The chain recombines TRBV30 with TRBJ1-1, with D maybe TRBD1 (5 bases). The CDR3 sequence is 12 residues long. Germline V lookup: CDR1 GTSNPN, CDR2 SVGIG (reference sequence). V was clipped by 5 bases and J by 11 bases, with 18 bases between them. CDR3 DNA sequence: TGTGCCTGGGGCGACGTCAGGGCGAGGGCTTTCTTT. As protein: CAWGDVRARAFF.

This clone appeared a few times. V usage is TRBV9 and J usage is TRBJ1-2; 10 bases are a match to TRBD1. V gave up 2 bases and J gave up 6 bases; unmatched junction bases: 4. Looked up from germline, CDR1 is SGDLS and CDR2 is YYNGEE. The CDR3 covers 14 residues. CDR3 residues: CASSVGTGVNGYTF. The CDR3 DNA is TGTGCCAGCAGCGTGGGGACAGGGGTAAATGGCTACACCTTC.

V and J are TRBV6-5 and TRBJ1-2, with TRBD1 as a possible D gene (5 bases). Germline values: CDR1 MNHEY, CDR2 SVGAGI. The V end lost 2 bases, the J end lost 6 bases, and 10 bases lay between the germline ends. The CDR3 runs 13 residues. CDR3 DNA: TGTGCCAGCAGTTACGGGCAGGGTCATGGCTACACCTTC. Amino acids: CASSYGQGHGYTF.

This chain links TRBV5-1 with TRBJ2-2; D is undetermined. The germline V gene encodes CDR1 SGHRS and CDR2 YFSETQ. V was clipped by 0 bases and J by 2 bases, with 11 bases between them. The CDR3 is 16 amino acids. In DNA, the CDR3 is TGCGCCAGCAGCTTGGCCCAGGCAATTAACACCGGGGAGCTGTTTTTT. The encoded protein is CASSLAQAINTGELFF.

DNA for the CDR3: TGTGCCAGCTCGGTGGGGACAGGGGACTATGGCTACACCTTC. This gives the protein CASSVGTGDYGYTF. The chain joins TRBV18 to TRBJ1-2, with 10 bases lining up with TRBD1. CDR3 size: 14 residues. V was pared by 6 bases and J by 3 bases, with 4 bases of the junction left unmatched. Germline V lookup: CDR1 KGHSH, CDR2 LQKENI.